The present entry profiles one T cell receptor beta chain with its context. The source of the sample is a study of blood T cell repertoires in COVID-19. Whole-study context: T cells, B-cell-depleted T cells, or PBMCs supplied cDNA or gDNA.

V was cut by 2 bases and J by 3 bases, with 8 bases left in between. The length of the CDR3 is 14 residues. From germline, CDR1 is MDHEN and CDR2 SYDVKM. Those who participated ranged in age from roughly 18 to 90 years and resided in about two dozen US areas. In assigning cohorts, the study relied on participant-reported clinical history. Before being deemed recovered, Cohort 3 donors had two negative PCRs, clearance, or symptom resolution. The assay was immunoSEQ multiplex PCR, and TCRdb's table has in-frame clones only and misses some. The sample lists just over 300,000 clones, 80% to 90% occurring once.

The TCR originated in a man aged 25-45 years who had recovered from COVID-19. The chain joins TRBV28 to TRBJ1-5, with D unclear. The sequenced sample consisted of PBMCs or T cells enriched from blood (not recorded which). The CDR3 sequence: CASSLGRTNQPQHF. Written as DNA, the CDR3 is TGTGCCAGCAGTTTAGGTAGAACCAATCAGCCCCAGCATTTT.